The 30 T cell receptor beta chains below were found in one sample sequenced in a study of cytomegalovirus exposure and HLA in healthy donors. PCR primers comprised 60 Vbeta and 13 Jbeta primers. Only in-frame clones appear in the TCRdb table, and some are missing; sequencing was by immunoSEQ multiplex PCR. The repertoire includes some 150,000 clones, around nine tenths of them detected once, and roughly 5% sits in the top ten. Material for sequencing was PBMCs. These receptors were collected from a woman aged 30 to 39 in good health and CMV-seronegative.

This clone came up once. For the CDR3, the DNA is TGTGCCAGCAGTTCGGGGACTGCGAGGGAAGCTTTCTTT. This gives the protein CASSSGTAREAFF. The chain uses TRBV6-6 and TRBJ1-1; D possibly corresponds to TRBD1 (5 bases). V was shortened by 4 bases and J by 8 bases, with 14 bases between the two germline ends. This CDR3 has 13 residues. In germline, CDR1 is MNHNY, CDR2 SVGAGI (reference sequence).

J is TRBJ2-1 and V is TRBV9; tentative D call: TRBD1 (5 bases). CDR3 size: 13 residues. Per the germline V gene, CDR1 is SGDLS and CDR2 is YYNGEE. V was clipped by 0 bases and J by 10 bases, with 11 bases between them. The CDR3 nucleotides read TGTGCCAGCAGCGTAGGATTGGGGCGGGAGCAGTTCTTC. It translates to CASSVGLGREQFF.

V is TRBV7-9 and J is TRBJ2-1; D is possibly TRBD2 (6 bases). Germline assignment: CDR1 SEHNR and CDR2 FQNEAQ (reference sequence). The CDR3 length is 15 residues. Trimming took 2 bases from V and 4 from J, leaving 12 bases between them. CDR3 bases: TGTGCCAGCAGCTTACCCCTAGCGCAGTACAATGAGCAGTTCTTC. Translation: CASSLPLAQYNEQFF.

This chain uses TRBV2 with TRBJ2-1; D is unresolved. The CDR3 has 13 amino acids. CDR1 is SNHLY, CDR2 FYNNEI, per germline. The V and J ends lost 3 bases and 10 bases respectively, with 13 bases between them. CDR3 in DNA: TGTGCCAGCAGTGAGAGGTATTCGGAGGAGCAGTTCTTC. Its translation: CASSERYSEEQFF.

This clone was found once. This chain connects TRBV19 to TRBJ1-6; TRBD1 aligns across 7 bases. J was trimmed by 5 bases and V by 3 bases; bases with no gene match: 1. Germline V gives CDR1 LNHDA, CDR2 SQIVND (reference sequence). The CDR3 extends over 14 amino acids. The CDR3 sequence is CASSMTGNNSPLHF. CDR3 in DNA: TGTGCCAGTAGTATGACAGGGAATAATTCACCCCTCCACTTT.

This rearrangement joins TRBV23-1 to TRBJ1-5; D perhaps matches TRBD1 (6 bases). TRBV23-1 is treated as an ORF (open reading frame) with a function not yet certain. The CDR3 covers 17 residues. Trimming stripped 2 bases from V and 3 bases from J, with 17 bases between. CDR3 protein: CASSQPEGGRLNQPQHF. The CDR3 nucleotides are TGCGCCAGCAGTCAACCCGAGGGGGGGCGGCTCAATCAGCCCCAGCATTTT.

The chain's CDR3 is CASSPPPAGDNEQFF. The CDR3, as DNA: TGTGCCAGCAGTCCCCCCCCTGCGGGGGACAATGAGCAGTTCTTC. The chain uses TRBV28 and TRBJ2-1; 7 bases fit TRBD2. The germline V gene encodes CDR1 MDHEN and CDR2 SYDVKM. V dropped 5 bases and J dropped 5; count of bases not matched to a gene: 9. The CDR3 contains 15 residues.

The CDR3 sequence is CASSFRGGASRTHTDTQYF. CDR3 nucleotides: TGTGCCAGCAGTTTCCGCGGGGGGGCGTCCCGCACACACACAGATACGCAGTATTTT. V usage is TRBV27 and J usage is TRBJ2-3, with TRBD2 identical over 9 bases. The CDR3 contains 19 residues. Germline trimming cut 3 bases from V and 2 bases from J; bases unmatched to any gene: 15. Germline V CDR1 and CDR2: MNHEY, SMNVEV (reference sequence).

The CDR3 is CASSAGTGYNQPQHF. The DNA for the CDR3 is TGCGCCAGCAGCGCAGGGACAGGGTACAATCAGCCCCAGCATTTT. The chain carries TRBV5-1 and TRBJ1-5; 9 bases line up with TRBD1. There are 15 residues in the CDR3. The V gene end was trimmed by 4 bases and the J gene end by 3 bases; junction bases not matched to a gene: 5. CDR1 is SGHRS and CDR2 is YFSETQ in the germline V gene.

This chain's CDR3 is CSALTGGPWMNTEAFF. CDR3 nucleotides: TGCAGCGCCCTGACAGGGGGCCCCTGGATGAACACTGAAGCTTTCTTT. The rearrangement uses TRBV29-1 and TRBJ1-1; 10 bases align to TRBD1. The CDR3 sequence is 16 residues long. CDR1 and CDR2 from the germline V gene are SQVTM and ANQGSEA. J was trimmed by 0 bases and V by 7 bases; bases with no gene match: 11.

This chain uses TRBV28 with TRBJ1-1; the D gene is possibly TRBD1 (5 bases). The CDR3 is 14 amino acids. Trimming pared 2 bases from V and 9 bases from J, leaving 16 bases between. Germline CDR1 reads MDHEN; CDR2 reads SYDVKM. CDR3 loop: CASSLTGGQRQAFF. The CDR3 DNA sequence: TGTGCCAGCAGTTTAACAGGTGGGCAGAGACAAGCTTTCTTT.

The J gene is TRBJ2-7, the V gene TRBV5-6; 10 bases line up with TRBD2. The trim removed 4 bases at V and 4 bases at J, leaving 11 bases unmatched. Germline V gives CDR1 SGHDT, CDR2 YYEEEE. The CDR3 is 16 residues long. The CDR3 DNA reads as TGTGCCAGCAGCACCGCCGGACTAGCGGATGGGTACGAGCAGTACTTC. Translating it yields CASSTAGLADGYEQYF.

The chain couples TRBV4-1 to TRBJ1-5, with 9 bases fitting TRBD1. The CDR3 is 15 amino acids. CDR1 MGHRA and CDR2 YSYEKL come from the germline V gene. J gave up 6 bases and V 1 base, and 4 bases lay outside the gene matches. The CDR3 spells CASSQVQGASQPQHF. DNA for the CDR3: TGCGCCAGCAGCCAAGTACAGGGGGCTTCTCAGCCCCAGCATTTT.

The chain links TRBV5-5 to TRBJ2-7, with TRBD1 as a possible D gene (6 bases). Germline assignment: CDR1 SGHKS and CDR2 YYEKEE (reference sequence). V lost 3 bases and J lost 2, with 9 bases in between. The CDR3 has 13 amino acids. For the CDR3, the DNA is TGTGCCAGCAGCTCTGCAGGGGCCTACGAGCAGTACTTC. Translated: CASSSAGAYEQYF.

This clone was detected a few times. V usage is TRBV4-2 and J usage is TRBJ2-3, with a possible D match to TRBD2 (7 bases). Germline V CDR1 and CDR2: LGHNA, YNFKEQ. The germline V and J ends were trimmed by 1 base and 4 bases, with 15 bases remaining between them. This CDR3 contains 16 residues. CDR3 DNA: TGTGCCAGCAGCCAAGTGGGGGCGGGAGACCCAGATACGCAGTATTTT. It encodes CASSQVGAGDPDTQYF.

This chain connects TRBV7-9 to TRBJ2-2; D may be TRBD2 (5 bases). This CDR3 has 14 residues. Germline CDR1 reads SEHNR; CDR2 reads FQNEAQ (reference sequence). V was trimmed by 5 bases and J by 7 bases, leaving 14 bases between them. The CDR3 bases are TGTGCCAGCAGCCCACTAGTGGCGGTCGGGGAGCTGTTTTTT. It codes for CASSPLVAVGELFF.

The chain recombines TRBV27 with TRBJ2-4, with 8 bases lining up with TRBD2. The CDR3 spans 15 residues. The V segment lost 3 bases and the J segment 7 bases; nucleotides outside the gene matches: 8. The germline V gene has CDR1 MNHEY and CDR2 SMNVEV (reference sequence). The CDR3 sequence is CASSFSAGVLNIQYF. Written as DNA, the CDR3 is TGTGCCAGCAGTTTTTCAGCGGGAGTACTGAACATTCAGTACTTC.

The V gene is TRBV9, the J gene TRBJ2-1; D gene unclear. CDR1 and CDR2 (germline): SGDLS, YYNGEE. This CDR3 spans 13 amino acids. The V end lost 6 bases, the J end lost 9 bases, and 16 bases lay between the germline ends. CDR3 sequence reads: CASNPLPGIEQFF. The CDR3 DNA follows: TGTGCCAGCAACCCCCTGCCAGGTATTGAGCAGTTCTTC.

The genes are TRBV5-4 and TRBJ1-2, with D perhaps TRBD1 (5 bases). The CDR3 has 15 amino acids. V was clipped by 0 bases and J by 8 bases, with 17 bases between them. Germline loops: CDR1 SGHNT, CDR2 YYREEE (reference sequence). CDR3: CASSLEVVQVEGYTF. CDR3 sequence (DNA): TGTGCCAGCAGCTTGGAGGTTGTACAGGTCGAAGGCTACACCTTC.

The CDR3 is CASSSTQGLAGVYEQYF. The CDR3 nucleotides are TGTGCCAGTAGTTCCACCCAGGGACTAGCGGGAGTTTACGAGCAGTACTTC. The J gene is TRBJ2-7, the V gene TRBV19, with 14 bases matching TRBD2. V shed 5 bases and J 4 bases; nucleotides not matched to a gene: 10. The germline V gene encodes CDR1 LNHDA and CDR2 SQIVND (reference sequence). CDR3 size: 17 residues.

The V gene is TRBV27, the J gene TRBJ2-7, with D possibly being TRBD1 (6 bases). Germline V lookup: CDR1 MNHEY, CDR2 SMNVEV (reference sequence). This CDR3 is 16 amino acids long. The germline V and J ends were trimmed by 3 bases and 0 bases, with 15 bases remaining between them. The CDR3 sequence: CASSFTIEGGSYEQYF. The CDR3 DNA is TGTGCCAGCAGTTTCACGATCGAAGGGGGCTCCTACGAGCAGTACTTC.

The chain has TRBV28 and TRBJ2-7; D perhaps matches TRBD1 (7 bases). CDR3 size: 15 residues. CDR1 is MDHEN and CDR2 is SYDVKM in the germline V gene. V gave up 3 bases and J gave up 5 bases, with 17 bases separating them. The CDR3 loop is CASSFRRGRGDEQYF. CDR3 sequence (DNA): TGTGCCAGCAGTTTCAGGAGGGGGCGCGGCGACGAGCAGTACTTC.

The table lists this clone with many counts. This chain uses TRBV6-5 with TRBJ2-1; D perhaps matches TRBD2 (6 bases). V lost 5 bases, J lost 4 bases, and 12 bases lay in between. The CDR3 length is 14 residues. Germline-derived CDR1 and CDR2 are MNHEY and SVGAGI. The CDR3 loop is CASSMGREYNEQFF. In DNA, the CDR3 is TGTGCCAGCAGTATGGGCCGGGAGTACAATGAGCAGTTCTTC.

The chain joins TRBV4-3 to TRBJ2-6; D is perhaps TRBD2 (6 bases). The CDR3 spans 16 residues. CDR1 and CDR2 (germline): LGHNA, YSLEER. Trimming pared 4 bases from V and 2 bases from J, leaving 12 bases between. CDR3 nucleotides: TGCGCCAGCAGCCGGGACTGGGGGGCTGGGGCCAACGTCCTGACTTTC. As protein: CASSRDWGAGANVLTF.

This chain connects TRBV4-1 to TRBJ1-6; D gene ambiguous. The germline CDR1 and CDR2 sequences are MGHRA and YSYEKL. Trimming shortened V by 0 bases and J by 9 bases, and 15 bases separated the two germline ends. This CDR3 is built from 16 residues. The CDR3, as DNA: TGCGCCAGCAGCCAAGAGGGTGGGCTCGGAGGTTCACCCCTCCACTTT. Residues: CASSQEGGLGGSPLHF.

The chain links TRBV9 to TRBJ1-1; D may be TRBD1 (6 bases). This CDR3 is 15 amino acids long. CDR1 and CDR2 (germline): SGDLS, YYNGEE. V gave up 2 bases and J gave up 1 base, with 12 bases separating them. The CDR3 sequence is CASSVGAGGNTEAFF. The CDR3 DNA sequence: TGTGCCAGCAGCGTGGGGGCTGGGGGGAACACTGAAGCTTTCTTT.

CDR3 nucleotide sequence: TGTGCCAGCAGACTACCGGGACAGGGGGATGAAAAACTGTTTTTT. Its translation: CASRLPGQGDEKLFF. The chain is built from TRBV2 and TRBJ1-4; the match to TRBD1 covers 11 bases. The germline gives CDR1 SNHLY, CDR2 FYNNEI. V was clipped by 6 bases and J by 6 bases; unmatched bases: 6. The CDR3 totals 15 residues.

This clone has just a few counts. The J gene is TRBJ2-3, the V gene TRBV5-1, with TRBD1 matching 7 bases. CDR3 length: 16 amino acids. CDR1 and CDR2 from the germline V gene are SGHRS and YFSETQ. J was trimmed by 2 bases and V by 7 bases; bases with no gene match: 13. The CDR3 loop is CASSSTGTEYTDTQYF. The CDR3 DNA reads TGCGCCAGCTCTTCAACCGGGACAGAGTACACAGATACGCAGTATTTT. Drawing the rest from reference TRBV5-1 and TRBJ2-3, the complete variable domain is KAGVTQTPRYLIKTRGQQVTLSCSPISGHRSVSWYQQTPGQGLQFLFEYFSETQRNKGNFPGRFSGRQFSNSRSEMNVSTLELGDSALYLCASSSTGTEYTDTQYFGPGTRLTVL.

V gene TRBV28 combines with J gene TRBJ1-1; TRBD1 matches at 9 bases. This CDR3 spans 20 amino acids. V gave up 1 base and J gave up 2 bases; unmatched junction bases: 17. CDR1 and CDR2 from the germline V gene are MDHEN and SYDVKM. The CDR3 DNA follows: TGTGCCAGCAGTTTATCAGGTTGGGGACAGGGAGGCGATAGAAACACTGAAGCTTTCTTT. As protein: CASSLSGWGQGGDRNTEAFF.

The chain carries TRBV20-1 and TRBJ2-7; D uncertain. Germline V gives CDR1 DFQATT, CDR2 SNEGSKA (reference sequence). CDR3 size: 11 residues. Trimming removed 6 bases from V and 5 bases from J, with 11 bases in between. Written as DNA, the CDR3 is TGCAGTGCCTCAGGTGGTAACGAGCAGTACTTC. Translating gives CSASGGNEQYF.